This T cell receptor beta chain is drawn from a study of T cell responses to AZD1222 COVID-19 vaccine. Points from the study as a whole: Only five or six individuals given AZD1222 were seropositive at baseline. Rises in breadth and depth of Spike-specific TCRs came after two AZD1222 doses. Possibly, clonal diversity was underestimated; donors were largely white British and included more females. Repertoire sampling was restricted to post-peak T cell response timepoints.

Assay used: immunoSEQ multiplex PCR; TCRdb lists only in-frame clones, some missing. The table shows 120,000 or so clones, with around 89% occurring only once. Remarks on this clone: Its cognate antigen is unknown.

The CDR3 totals 12 residues. Germline V lookup: CDR1 SGHNT, CDR2 YENEEA. Trimming left V 5 bases short and J 2 bases short, with 6 bases between. The chain employs TRBV11-3 and TRBJ1-2; D perhaps matches TRBD1 (5 bases). Sequences were derived from peripheral blood, sampled 28 days after the second AZD1222 dose. The clonotype comes from an adult who received the AZD1222 COVID-19 vaccine. The CDR3 loop reads CASSRDNYGYTF. In nucleotides, the CDR3 is TGTGCCAGCAGCCGGGACAACTATGGCTACACCTTC. Variable domain in full (rest from reference TRBV11-3 and TRBJ1-2): EAGVVQSPRYKIIEKKQPVAFWCNPISGHNTLYWYLQNLGQGPELLIRYENEEAVDDSQLPKDRFSAERLKGVDSTLKIQPAELGDSAVYLCASSRDNYGYTFGSGTRLTVV.